The 20 T cell receptor beta chains below come from one sample, sequenced in a study of blood T cell repertoires in COVID-19. Produced via immunoSEQ multiplex PCR; TCRdb's table is partial and in-frame only. This sample yields over 100,000 clones, of which more than 85% are seen a single time; roughly 3.1% belongs to the top ten. The sequenced sample was peripheral blood. These receptors all stem from a man aged 50 to 60 with active or convalescent COVID-19.

This chain uses TRBV28 with TRBJ1-6; 10 bases map to TRBD1. Looked up from germline, CDR1 is MDHEN and CDR2 is SYDVKM. CDR3 length equals 15 residues. The J segment lost 7 bases and the V segment lost 3 bases, leaving 3 bases of the junction unmatched. Here the CDR3 DNA reads TGTGCCAGCAGTTTGGGGACAGGGGTGAATTCACCCCTCCACTTT. It is translated as CASSLGTGVNSPLHF.

The chain combines TRBV3-1 (or the pseudogene TRBV3-2) with TRBJ2-4, with 10 bases aligning to TRBD1. The CDR3 sequence is 17 residues long. The ends lost 0 bases at V and 7 bases at J; junction bases unmatched: 9. The germline CDR1 and CDR2 sequences are LGHDT and YNNKEL (reference sequence). The CDR3 region is CASSQENGTGAWNIQYF. The CDR3 DNA sequence: TGTGCCAGCAGCCAAGAGAATGGGACAGGGGCATGGAACATTCAGTACTTC.

V and J are TRBV7-9 and TRBJ1-6; D not certain. Germline V CDR1 and CDR2: SEHNR, FQNEAQ (reference sequence). The CDR3 is 12 residues long. Trimming stripped 8 bases from V and 9 bases from J, with 11 bases between. The CDR3 is CASSILGSPLHF. The CDR3 region has the DNA TGTGCCAGCTCCATCCTAGGTTCACCCCTCCACTTT.

The chain couples TRBV6-5 to TRBJ2-5, with 12 bases that match TRBD2. The V gene's germline CDR1 is MNHEY and CDR2 SVGAGI. This CDR3 spans 15 amino acids. With V trimmed by 5 bases and J by 5 bases, 6 bases remained unmatched. Here the CDR3 DNA reads TGTGCCAGCAGTAAACTAGCGGGGGGTGTTGAGACCCAGTACTTC. Translation: CASSKLAGGVETQYF.

This rearrangement joins TRBV7-9 to TRBJ2-7; TRBD1 might be the D (5 bases). Germline CDR1 and CDR2: SEHNR and FQNEAQ (reference sequence). The CDR3 is made up of 12 amino acids. Trimming stripped 1 base from V and 7 bases from J, with 8 bases between. The CDR3, as DNA: TGTGCCAGCAGCTTAGGGACAAGGGAGCAGTACGTC. Encoded protein: CASSLGTREQYV.

This clone came up a few times. J is TRBJ1-4 and V is TRBV3-1 (or the pseudogene TRBV3-2); D remains unclear. Looked up from germline, CDR1 is LGHDT and CDR2 is YNNKEL (reference sequence). The CDR3 totals 17 residues. Trimming removed 4 bases at V and 2 bases at J, with 17 bases between. CDR3: CASSPPGLRSTNEKLFF. The CDR3 DNA reads as TGTGCCAGCAGCCCCCCGGGGTTGCGGTCGACTAATGAAAAACTGTTTTTT.

The chain couples TRBV9 to TRBJ2-5; maybe TRBD1 (6 bases). Germline V lookup: CDR1 SGDLS, CDR2 YYNGEE. The CDR3 is made up of 16 amino acids. V was cut by 0 bases and J by 5 bases, with 17 bases left in between. CDR3 bases: TGTGCCAGCAGCGTAGCTGCGGACAGCTCTGGTGAGACCCAGTACTTC. Its translation is CASSVAADSSGETQYF.

The rearrangement joins TRBV7-9 to TRBJ1-1, with a weak D call TRBD1 (5 bases). Between the trimmed V and J ends, which lost 5 bases and 2 bases, there was a span of 9 bases. The CDR3 sequence is 13 residues long. Germline-derived CDR1 and CDR2 are SEHNR and FQNEAQ (reference sequence). For the CDR3, the DNA is TGTGCCAGCAGCGACAGCCCTAACACTGAAGCTTTCTTT. Protein sequence: CASSDSPNTEAFF.

This clone was observed once. The chain has TRBV9 and TRBJ1-2, with D perhaps matching TRBD1 (5 bases). The CDR3 covers 14 residues. V was shortened by 4 bases and J by 5 bases, with 15 bases between the two germline ends. Germline lookup yields CDR1 SGDLS and CDR2 YYNGEE. The DNA for the CDR3 is TGTGCCAGCAGCCCTGGAGGGGCGGAGTATGGCTACACCTTC. It yields the protein CASSPGGAEYGYTF.

This clone was seen only once. This chain links TRBV28 with TRBJ2-5, with a tentative D call TRBD2 (6 bases). The CDR3 length is 16 residues. The V gene lost 6 bases and the J gene lost 0 bases, with 17 bases spanning the gap. Per the germline V gene, CDR1 is MDHEN and CDR2 is SYDVKM. The CDR3 DNA sequence: TGTGCCAGCAGCAGTCTCGCGGGGACGTACCAAGAGACCCAGTACTTC. This translates into CASSSLAGTYQETQYF.

The chain joins TRBV6-5 to TRBJ2-3, with D uncertain. The CDR3 covers 12 residues. Trimming cost V 4 bases and J 2 bases, with 4 bases left between them. Germline loops: CDR1 MNHEY, CDR2 SVGAGI. The CDR3 protein is CASSSHTDTQYF. DNA for the CDR3: TGTGCCAGCAGTTCACACACAGATACGCAGTATTTT.

The chain is built from TRBV30 and TRBJ1-1, with a weak D call TRBD1 (5 bases). CDR3 length: 18 amino acids. The V end lost 2 bases, the J end lost 0 bases, and 22 bases lay between the germline ends. CDR1 is GTSNPN, CDR2 SVGIG, per germline (reference sequence). The CDR3 DNA reads as TGTGCCTGGAGTCCCGTACTTCAGGGAATCTGCTTGAACACTGAAGCTTTCTTT. Its translation is CAWSPVLQGICLNTEAFF.

CDR3 sequence: CAISESSGVVGNQPQHF. In DNA, the CDR3 is TGTGCCATCAGTGAGTCATCGGGAGTTGTTGGCAATCAGCCCCAGCATTTT. V usage is TRBV10-3 and J usage is TRBJ1-5, with no clear D. V lost 0 bases and J lost 2, with 14 bases in between. From germline, CDR1 is ENHRY and CDR2 SYGVKD. CDR3 size: 17 residues.

V gene TRBV7-2 combines with J gene TRBJ1-1; 9 bases are a match to TRBD1. The CDR3 length is 15 residues. Trimming at V came to 4 bases and at J to 3 bases, leaving 6 bases not matched to a gene. Per germline, CDR1 SGHTA and CDR2 FQGNSA. Written as DNA, the CDR3 is TGTGCCAGCAGCTCACAGGGGGCTGTGGACACTGAAGCTTTCTTT. Translated, it gives CASSSQGAVDTEAFF.

DNA for the CDR3: TGTGCCAGCAGTGTAAGCAGGGTTACTGAAGCTTTCTTT. Its protein is CASSVSRVTEAFF. The chain has TRBV27 and TRBJ1-1; possible D gene TRBD1, 5 bases. V lost 5 bases and J 5 bases, leaving 12 bases between the germline ends. Germline values: CDR1 MNHEY, CDR2 SMNVEV (reference sequence). The CDR3 runs to 13 residues.

CDR3 sequence reads: CASSPLGTQVYYGYTF. The CDR3 DNA reads TGTGCCAGCAGCCCGTTGGGAACACAGGTTTACTATGGCTACACCTTC. V usage is TRBV7-9 and J usage is TRBJ1-2; D is possibly TRBD1 (5 bases). This CDR3 has 16 amino acids. Germline CDR1 SEHNR, CDR2 FQNEAQ (reference sequence). V dropped 5 bases and J dropped 3 bases, with 19 bases sitting between them.

The table lists this clone with a count of one. The chain has TRBV2 and TRBJ2-5; D is perhaps TRBD2 (6 bases). The CDR3 runs to 13 residues. CDR1 SNHLY and CDR2 FYNNEI come from the germline V gene. CDR3 nucleotides: TGTGCATTTGCTTCGGGACTCCAGGAGACCCAGTACTTC. This codes for CAFASGLQETQYF.

The rearrangement links TRBV28 to TRBJ2-4; D might be TRBD2 (7 bases). V was trimmed by 10 bases and J by 1 base, leaving 14 bases between them. This CDR3 spans 14 amino acids. Germline assignment: CDR1 MDHEN and CDR2 SYDVKM. The CDR3, as DNA: TGTGCCACAACAGGGAGGGGGGCCAAAAACATTCAGTACTTC. It translates to CATTGRGAKNIQYF.

This chain joins TRBV9 and TRBJ2-7; TRBD2 matches 10 bases. The CDR3 runs to 15 residues. J was trimmed by 4 bases and V by 0 bases; bases with no gene match: 4. Germline V gives CDR1 SGDLS, CDR2 YYNGEE. This CDR3 reads CASSVGAGGPYEQYF. CDR3 in DNA: TGTGCCAGCAGCGTAGGAGCGGGGGGGCCGTACGAGCAGTACTTC.

The chain recombines TRBV2 with TRBJ2-6; D is uncertain. This CDR3 comprises 13 residues. CDR1 and CDR2 (germline): SNHLY, FYNNEI. V gave up 8 bases and J gave up 0 bases, with 5 bases separating them. CDR3 region: CASAPSGANVLTF. The CDR3 DNA reads TGTGCCAGCGCGCCCTCTGGGGCCAACGTCCTGACTTTC. The variable domain in full, with the rest retrieved from reference TRBV2 and TRBJ2-6, is EPEVTQTPSHQVTQMGQEVILRCVPISNHLYFYWYRQILGQKVEFLVSFYNNEISEKSEIFDDQFSVERPDGSNFTLKIRSTKLEDSAMYFCASAPSGANVLTFGAGSRLTVL.